Following are 24 T cell receptor beta chains from one sample sequenced in a study of T cell responses to AZD1222 COVID-19 vaccine. Profiling relied on immunoSEQ multiplex PCR, and the TCRdb table lists in-frame clones only, not all of them. The table lists about 150,000 clones, approximately 90% of them singletons. This sample comprised peripheral blood, obtained on day 0 of AZD1222 vaccination. Source of these receptors: an adult in good health.

The chain links TRBV19 to TRBJ2-1; weak D call: TRBD2 (6 bases). Germline loops: CDR1 LNHDA, CDR2 SQIVND (reference sequence). CDR3 length: 18 residues. Deletions cut 1 base from V and 0 bases from J, with 16 bases between. CDR3 DNA sequence: TGTGCCAGTAGTATAGTTATCGGCGGGGCCTCCTCCTACAATGAGCAGTTCTTC. This translates into CASSIVIGGASSYNEQFF.

V and J are TRBV6-5 and TRBJ2-3; TRBD1 aligns across 11 bases. With 10 bases clipped from V and 1 base from J, the junction kept 4 bases outside the gene matches. CDR1 is MNHEY and CDR2 is SVGAGI in the germline V gene. The CDR3 has 14 amino acids. Here the CDR3 DNA reads TGTGCCATCCGGACAGGGGGCCGCACAGATACGCAGTATTTT. This sequence encodes CAIRTGGRTDTQYF.

This sequence joins TRBV3-1 (or the pseudogene TRBV3-2) and TRBJ1-4, with D possibly matching TRBD1 (6 bases). The V gene lost 0 bases and the J gene lost 0 bases, with 26 bases spanning the gap. Looked up from germline, CDR1 is LGHDT and CDR2 is YNNKEL (reference sequence). The CDR3 contains 22 residues. CDR3 loop: CASSQDLEGGTEGYATNEKLFF. The DNA of the CDR3 is TGTGCCAGCAGCCAAGATTTAGAGGGGGGCACGGAGGGCTACGCAACTAATGAAAAACTGTTTTTT.

This chain uses TRBV5-1 with TRBJ1-6; 8 bases align to TRBD1. CDR1 and CDR2 (germline): SGHRS, YFSETQ. This CDR3 comprises 16 residues. The ends lost 0 bases at V and 7 bases at J; junction bases unmatched: 6. CDR3 nucleotides: TGCGCCAGCAGCTTGGCTACAGGGGGGGGGAATTCACCCCTCCACTTT. Its protein product is CASSLATGGGNSPLHF.

The rearrangement joins TRBV7-9 to TRBJ2-3; D unresolved. V lost 7 bases and J 1 base, leaving 3 bases between the germline ends. The CDR3 is made up of 11 amino acids. CDR1 is SEHNR, CDR2 FQNEAQ, per germline (reference sequence). The CDR3 DNA follows: TGTGCCAGCACCGGCACAGATACGCAGTATTTT. It is translated as CASTGTDTQYF.

The rearrangement uses TRBV7-9 and TRBJ1-2; 7 bases map to TRBD1. This CDR3 is 13 amino acids long. Germline CDR1 is SEHNR and CDR2 is FQNEAQ (reference sequence). Germline trimming cut 5 bases from V and 8 bases from J; bases unmatched to any gene: 8. The CDR3, as DNA: TGTGCCAGCAGCCCGACAGGGAGTAAGGGCTACACCTTC. Translation: CASSPTGSKGYTF. Together with reference TRBV7-9 and TRBJ1-2, the CDR3 gives the full variable domain: DTGVSQNPRHKITKRGQNVTFRCDPISEHNRLYWYRQTLGQGPEFLTYFQNEAQLEKSRLLSDRFSAERPKGSFSTLEIQRTEQGDSAMYLCASSPTGSKGYTFGSGTRLTVV.

The rearrangement uses TRBV11-2 and TRBJ2-7, with no clear D. CDR3 length: 13 amino acids. Trimming shortened V by 0 bases and J by 3 bases, and 6 bases separated the two germline ends. The germline V gene has CDR1 SGHAT and CDR2 FQNNGV. DNA of the CDR3: TGTGCCAGCAGCTTAGAGGCTCACTACGAGCAGTACTTC. Its protein is CASSLEAHYEQYF.

This chain uses TRBV18 with TRBJ2-7, with 9 positions matching TRBD1. The CDR3 loop spans 12 amino acids. Germline V gene sequence: CDR1 KGHSH, CDR2 LQKENI. Unmatched junction bases numbered 0, after V lost 3 bases and J lost 6 bases. The chain's CDR3 is CASSPDRGEQYF. In DNA form, the CDR3 reads TGTGCCAGCTCACCGGACAGGGGCGAGCAGTACTTC.

The gene calls are TRBV6-1 and TRBJ2-3, with D uncertain. The CDR3 has 12 amino acids. Trimming removed 0 bases from V and 7 bases from J, with 5 bases in between. CDR1 is MNHNS, CDR2 SASEGT, per germline. The CDR3 sequence: CASSEARNTQYF. CDR3 sequence (DNA): TGTGCCAGCAGTGAAGCACGGAATACGCAGTATTTT.

This clone was observed a single time. The genes are TRBV7-5 and TRBJ1-2. TRBV7-5 is tagged as a pseudogene. CDR3 length equals 15 residues. CDR3 sequence: CVRSLGQRRPYGYTF. CDR3 sequence (DNA): TGTGTCAGAAGCTTAGGTCAGCGGCGTCCATATGGCTACACCTTC.

J is TRBJ2-3 and V is TRBV7-2, with a possible D match to TRBD2 (6 bases). The V gene's germline CDR1 is SGHTA and CDR2 FQGNSA. The CDR3 is made up of 17 amino acids. Trimming shortened V by 4 bases and J by 2 bases, and 19 bases separated the two germline ends. In DNA form, the CDR3 reads TGTGCCAGCAGCTGGGGGTCGGGGGAGCCCCTCACAGATACGCAGTATTTT. Protein sequence: CASSWGSGEPLTDTQYF.

This clone was seen only a few times. The chain carries TRBV29-1 and TRBJ2-2; 14 bases fit TRBD2. CDR3 length equals 15 residues. Germline V CDR1 and CDR2: SQVTM, ANQGSEA. V trimming: 4 bases; J trimming: 7 bases; junction bases outside the gene matches: 5. The CDR3 DNA sequence: TGCAGCGTTGGGGGACTAGCGGGAGTTGACGGGGAGCTGTTTTTT. It translates to CSVGGLAGVDGELFF.

This rearrangement joins TRBV27 to TRBJ1-4; the D is unclear. The CDR3 contains 15 residues. Germline V gives CDR1 MNHEY, CDR2 SMNVEV (reference sequence). The V gene lost 2 bases and the J gene lost 3 bases, with 10 bases spanning the gap. The CDR3 spells CASSLIGEPNEKLFF. The CDR3 coding sequence is TGTGCCAGCAGTTTAATCGGGGAGCCTAATGAAAAACTGTTTTTT.

A remark on this clone: Sequence at one end of the junction differs from germline and may be a read error. The chain combines TRBV7-2 with TRBJ1-2; D is undetermined. CDR1 SGHTA and CDR2 FQGNSA come from the germline V gene. The CDR3 consists of 12 residues. The CDR3 loop reads CASSLAGSGVFF. The DNA of the CDR3 is TGTGCCAGCAGCTTAGCGGGGTCTGGGGTCTTCTTC.

The CDR3 nucleotides are TGCGCCAGCAGCTTCACCACAGGGACACCCCTAAGCTCTGGGGCCAACGTCCTGACTTTC. This codes for CASSFTTGTPLSSGANVLTF. This chain joins TRBV5-1 and TRBJ2-6, with D possibly being TRBD1 (6 bases). V lost 2 bases, J lost 0 bases, and 21 bases lay in between. Germline V gives CDR1 SGHRS, CDR2 YFSETQ. The length of the CDR3 is 20 residues.

The chain combines TRBV7-9 with TRBJ2-5, with D unresolved. V gave up 2 bases and J gave up 1 base, with 11 bases separating them. The CDR3 runs 15 residues. Germline V CDR1 and CDR2: SEHNR, FQNEAQ (reference sequence). The CDR3 region has the DNA TGTGCCAGCAGCTTATCACAGAGCACCCAAGAGACCCAGTACTTC. This codes for CASSLSQSTQETQYF. Complete variable domain (other parts from reference TRBV7-9 and TRBJ2-5): DTGVSQNPRHKITKRGQNVTFRCDPISEHNRLYWYRQTLGQGPEFLTYFQNEAQLEKSRLLSDRFSAERPKGSFSTLEIQRTEQGDSAMYLCASSLSQSTQETQYFGPGTRLLVL.

The chain combines TRBV6-5 with TRBJ1-5, with a tentative D call TRBD1 (6 bases). The CDR3 spans 12 residues. Trimming took 8 bases from V and 7 from J, leaving 12 bases between them. Germline-derived CDR1 and CDR2 are MNHEY and SVGAGI. The chain's CDR3 is CASSGVGQPQHF. The CDR3 bases are TGTGCCAGCTCAGGGGTCGGGCAGCCCCAGCATTTT.

The V gene is TRBV9, the J gene TRBJ1-1, with a tentative D call TRBD1 (5 bases). The CDR3 covers 15 residues. The V and J ends lost 2 bases and 1 base respectively, with 12 bases between them. Germline V gene sequence: CDR1 SGDLS, CDR2 YYNGEE. CDR3 residues: CASSVGGTTNTEAFF. In nucleotides, the CDR3 is TGTGCCAGCAGCGTCGGGGGAACCACGAACACTGAAGCTTTCTTT.

This rearrangement joins TRBV28 to TRBJ1-5; a possible D gene is TRBD1 (5 bases). The CDR3 contains 14 residues. V lost 8 bases to trimming and J lost 3 bases, with 14 bases between them. Germline values: CDR1 MDHEN, CDR2 SYDVKM. This chain's CDR3 is CASQTDSHNQPQHF. CDR3 nucleotide sequence: TGTGCCAGCCAGACAGACAGCCACAATCAGCCCCAGCATTTT.

J is TRBJ1-1 and V is TRBV3-1 (or the pseudogene TRBV3-2); D call uncertain. Per germline, CDR1 LGHDT and CDR2 YNNKEL (reference sequence). V dropped 2 bases and J dropped 0 bases, with 7 bases sitting between them. The CDR3 covers 14 residues. CDR3 in amino acids: CASSQHSLNTEAFF. CDR3 DNA sequence: TGTGCCAGCAGCCAACATTCGTTGAACACTGAAGCTTTCTTT.

V usage is TRBV5-1 and J usage is TRBJ2-1; TRBD2 matches 13 bases. V trimming: 4 bases; J trimming: 7 bases; junction bases outside the gene matches: 11. Germline lookup yields CDR1 SGHRS and CDR2 YFSETQ. There are 17 residues in the CDR3. CDR3 region: CASSKRRTSGSGNEQFF. The CDR3 nucleotides read TGCGCCAGCAGCAAGCGTCGGACTAGCGGGAGTGGGAATGAGCAGTTCTTC.

There are a few counts of this clone. The V gene is TRBV28, the J gene TRBJ2-7; 14 bases are shared with TRBD2. This CDR3 contains 16 residues. V dropped 6 bases and J dropped 1; count of bases not matched to a gene: 5. CDR1 is MDHEN and CDR2 is SYDVKM in the germline V gene. For the CDR3, the DNA is TGTGCCAGCAGATGGGGACTAGCGGGAGAGTCCTACGAGCAGTACTTC. Its translation is CASRWGLAGESYEQYF. Combining the CDR3 with reference TRBV28 and TRBJ2-7 gives the whole variable domain DVKVTQSSRYLVKRTGEKVFLECVQDMDHENMFWYRQDPGLGLRLIYFSYDVKMKEKGDIPEGYSVSREKKERFSLILESASTNQTSMYLCASRWGLAGESYEQYFGPGTRLTVT.

This clone has just one count. The CDR3 DNA is TGCGCCAGCAGCAGGGACCGGGCCGGCGAGCAGTACTTC. This sequence encodes CASSRDRAGEQYF. V is TRBV5-1 and J is TRBJ2-7; D could derive from TRBD1 or TRBD2 (5 bases each). Germline V gene lookup returns CDR1 SGHRS and CDR2 YFSETQ. This CDR3 spans 13 amino acids. Trimming stripped 4 bases from V and 6 bases from J, with 14 bases between.

This chain connects TRBV5-8 to TRBJ1-6; 7 bases are shared with TRBD1. With 0 bases clipped from V and 10 bases from J, the junction kept 7 bases outside the gene matches. Germline V gene sequence: CDR1 SGHTS, CDR2 YDEGEE. The CDR3 totals 15 residues. CDR3 amino acids: CASSLEQGGWSPLHF. The CDR3 DNA follows: TGTGCCAGCAGCTTGGAGCAGGGGGGCTGGTCACCCCTCCACTTT.